Here is one T cell receptor (beta chain) with its context. Its antigen is not known. This sample stems from a study of T cell repertoires in ileal Crohn's disease. Overall study: At surgery, under 40% of patients smoked, with median disease duration approximately 8 years. Study results and caveats: Clonality above 26.8% at surgery always came with endoscopic recurrence. Compared with non-smokers, active smokers at surgery showed more clonal expansions.

The protocol was immunoSEQ multiplex PCR, while the TCRdb copy is restricted to in-frame clones and leaves out a portion. The table shows about 5,600 clones, with over 75% occurring only once. V was trimmed by 0 bases and J by 2 bases, leaving 12 bases between them. Germline lookup yields CDR1 SGHRS and CDR2 YFSETQ. The CDR3 is 16 amino acids. The sequenced material came from ileal tissue. The source is an adult with Crohn's disease. The chain couples TRBV5-1 to TRBJ1-3; TRBD1 might be the D (6 bases). CDR3 amino acids: CASSLDRVLPGNTIYF. Written as DNA, the CDR3 is TGCGCCAGCAGCTTGGACAGGGTCTTGCCTGGAAACACCATATATTTT. The full variable domain, with the rest looked up from reference TRBV5-1 and TRBJ1-3, is KAGVTQTPRYLIKTRGQQVTLSCSPISGHRSVSWYQQTPGQGLQFLFEYFSETQRNKGNFPGRFSGRQFSNSRSEMNVSTLELGDSALYLCASSLDRVLPGNTIYFGEGSWLTVV.